Below, 5 T cell receptor beta chains from the same sample are listed, as sequenced in a study of blood T cell repertoires in COVID-19. The protocol was immunoSEQ multiplex PCR, while the TCRdb copy is restricted to in-frame clones and leaves out a portion. The table records roughly 350,000 clones, 85% to 90% of them present only once. The specimen sequenced was peripheral blood. Receptors were obtained from a woman in her forties or fifties with COVID-19, enrolled during active disease.

The V call is TRBV5-8, the J call TRBJ1-1; D gene uncertain. Trimming left V 6 bases short and J 2 bases short, with 17 bases between. Germline V gene data show CDR1 as SGHTS and CDR2 as YDEGEE. This CDR3 is 15 amino acids long. DNA for the CDR3: TGTGCCAGCATGCCACGACTGGGAGGAAACACTGAAGCTTTCTTT. It yields the protein CASMPRLGGNTEAFF.

This clone was observed a handful of times. The rearrangement uses TRBV10-3 and TRBJ2-1; 13 nucleotides agree with TRBD2. With 6 bases clipped from V and 0 bases from J, the junction kept 2 bases outside the gene matches. The CDR3 sequence is 16 residues long. Germline CDR1 ENHRY, CDR2 SYGVKD. The DNA for the CDR3 is TGTGCCATCAGACGGACTAGCGGGAGCTCCTACAATGAGCAGTTCTTC. Encoded protein: CAIRRTSGSSYNEQFF.

The V gene is TRBV20-1, the J gene TRBJ1-1; tentatively, D is TRBD1 (5 bases). Trimming stripped 3 bases from V and 7 bases from J, with 12 bases between. Germline CDR1 and CDR2: DFQATT and SNEGSKA (reference sequence). CDR3 length: 12 amino acids. The CDR3 nucleotides read TGCAGTGCTAGTCGTGGGGGGGGTGAAGCTTTCTTT. This translates into CSASRGGGEAFF.

The V and J genes are TRBV5-1 and TRBJ2-2; 9 nucleotides align to TRBD2. From germline, CDR1 is SGHRS and CDR2 YFSETQ. Trimming at V came to 4 bases and at J to 4 bases, leaving 5 bases not matched to a gene. The CDR3 spans 15 residues. The CDR3 DNA is TGCGCCAGCAGCCCGGGACTAGCAGGCACCGGGGAGCTGTTTTTT. It encodes CASSPGLAGTGELFF.

This chain uses TRBV18 with TRBJ2-5; 7 bases align to TRBD1. Germline V gene lookup returns CDR1 KGHSH and CDR2 LQKENI. V was clipped by 4 bases and J by 0 bases; unmatched bases: 2. There are 14 residues in the CDR3. CDR3 nucleotide sequence: TGTGCCAGCTCACGAGACAGGGACCAAGAGACCCAGTACTTC. Translating it yields CASSRDRDQETQYF.